This T cell receptor beta chain was captured in a study of identical twins. A word on this clonotype: The antigen is not known.

Notes on the study in general: Modeled out-of-frame TCR alpha sharing in monozygotic twins fell below observed levels.

Template switching created a universal primer site, and the cDNA included unique molecular identifiers. A single record per CDR3 protein comes from TCRdb applying MiXCR to the 5' RACE reads. The repertoire holds about 250,000 distinct CDR3 sequences, with 11% to 15% as singletons. The sequencing sample was made of memory (CD45RO+) T cells sorted from blood. This clonotype was sampled from a woman in her late teens or twenties in good health.

The CDR3 DNA follows: TGTGCCAGCAGTGCCCACGGACTAGATGGCACAGATACGCAGTATTTT. Translated: CASSAHGLDGTDTQYF. V usage is TRBV6-1 and J usage is TRBJ2-3, with 7 bases fitting TRBD2. Losses at the gene ends were 4 bases for V and 1 base for J; bases not matched to a gene: 8. The CDR3 loop spans 16 amino acids. CDR1 MNHNS and CDR2 SASEGT come from the germline V gene.